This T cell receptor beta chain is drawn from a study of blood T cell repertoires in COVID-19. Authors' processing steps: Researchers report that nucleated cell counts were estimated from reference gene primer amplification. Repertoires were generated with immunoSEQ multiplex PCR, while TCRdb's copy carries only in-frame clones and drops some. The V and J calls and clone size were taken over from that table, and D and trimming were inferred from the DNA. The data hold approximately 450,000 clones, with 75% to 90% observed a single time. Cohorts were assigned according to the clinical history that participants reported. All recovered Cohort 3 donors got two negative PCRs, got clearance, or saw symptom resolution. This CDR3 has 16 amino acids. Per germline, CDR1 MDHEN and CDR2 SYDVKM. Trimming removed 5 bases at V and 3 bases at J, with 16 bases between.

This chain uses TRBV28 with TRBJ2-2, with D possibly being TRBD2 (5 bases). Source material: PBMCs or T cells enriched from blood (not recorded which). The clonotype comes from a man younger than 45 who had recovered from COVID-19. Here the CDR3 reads CASSPDSYTYTGELFF. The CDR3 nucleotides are TGTGCCAGCAGTCCGGACTCTTACACCTACACCGGGGAGCTGTTTTTT.